The 29 T cell receptor beta chains below come from one sample, sequenced in a study of T-cell memory formation after mild COVID-19. Using its own MiXCR run on the 5' RACE reads, TCRdb lists one record per CDR3 protein. The profile shows about 310,000 distinct CDR3 sequences, around a sixth of them singletons. Sequencing was done on a sample of PBMCs or a T cell subset sorted from them (not recorded which). The receptors stem from a man aged 18 to 35 who had mild COVID-19 (a few samples of this study predate the infection). Cell type and time point are not known.

The rearrangement links TRBV3-1 to TRBJ1-1, with D uncertain. The V and J ends lost 5 bases and 0 bases respectively, with 13 bases between them. CDR3 length: 15 amino acids. Germline assignment: CDR1 LGHDT and CDR2 YNNKEL (reference sequence). Here the CDR3 reads CASSSRSIMNTEAFF. The DNA of the CDR3 is TGTGCCAGCAGCTCTCGGAGTATCATGAACACTGAAGCTTTCTTT.

The chain carries TRBV10-1 and TRBJ2-4; maybe TRBD2 (5 bases). Trimming stripped 0 bases from V and 0 bases from J, with 6 bases between. This CDR3 has 15 amino acids. Germline V gives CDR1 WNHNN, CDR2 SYGVQD (reference sequence). The CDR3: CASSESGLAKNIQYF. The CDR3 coding sequence is TGCGCCAGCAGTGAGTCTGGACTAGCCAAAAACATTCAGTACTTC.

The chain employs TRBV4-3 and TRBJ2-5, with D perhaps matching TRBD2 (6 bases). The germline CDR1 and CDR2 sequences are LGHNA and YSLEER. The CDR3 is 17 amino acids. V was shortened by 0 bases and J by 9 bases, with 23 bases between the two germline ends. CDR3 nucleotide sequence: TGCGCCAGCAGCCAAGATTGGGTTCCGCGGGGCCTCGTGGCCCAGTACTTC. Encoded protein: CASSQDWVPRGLVAQYF.

The rearrangement links TRBV29-1 to TRBJ1-1, with a possible D match to TRBD1 (5 bases). The CDR3 runs 13 residues. Per the germline V gene, CDR1 is SQVTM and CDR2 is ANQGSEA. V lost 6 bases to trimming and J lost 3 bases, with 14 bases between them. Written as DNA, the CDR3 is TGCAGCGTCCCGCTGAGGGGTTACACTGAAGCTTTCTTT. Encoded protein: CSVPLRGYTEAFF.

J is TRBJ1-4 and V is TRBV2; the D is unclear. The V gene's germline CDR1 is SNHLY and CDR2 FYNNEI. The CDR3 is made up of 13 amino acids. Trimming cost V 3 bases and J 0 bases, with 2 bases left between them. CDR3 protein: CASSDPTNEKLFF. The CDR3 bases are TGTGCCAGCAGTGACCCAACTAATGAAAAACTGTTTTTT.

Only a few counts were recorded for this clonotype. The rearrangement joins TRBV15 to TRBJ2-3; no firm D call. With 0 bases removed from V and 0 bases from J, the gap between germline ends came to 7 bases. The germline V gene encodes CDR1 LNHNV and CDR2 YYDKDF (reference sequence). The CDR3 totals 15 residues. The CDR3, as DNA: TGTGCCACCAGCAGAGACCGGATCAGCACAGATACGCAGTATTTT. As protein: CATSRDRISTDTQYF.

The CDR3 DNA sequence: TGTGCCAGCAGCTTAGGGCAGAAATCCTACGAGCAGTACTTC. Translation gives CASSLGQKSYEQYF. The chain combines TRBV7-8 with TRBJ2-7, with unresolved D. This CDR3 comprises 14 residues. In germline, CDR1 is SGHVS, CDR2 FQNEAQ. Trimming removed 1 base from V and 1 base from J, with 8 bases in between. Drawing the rest from reference TRBV7-8 and TRBJ2-7, the complete variable domain is GAGVSQSPRYKVAKRGQDVALRCDPISGHVSLFWYQQALGQGPEFLTYFQNEAQLDKSGLPSDRFFAERPEGSVSTLKIQRTQQEDSAVYLCASSLGQKSYEQYFGPGTRLTVT.

This sequence joins TRBV18 and TRBJ2-3; 7 bases match TRBD2. CDR1 KGHSH and CDR2 LQKENI come from the germline V gene. Losses at the gene ends were 0 bases for V and 5 bases for J; bases not matched to a gene: 5. The CDR3 length is 15 residues. The CDR3 nucleotides are TGTGCCAGCTCACCACCGAGCCGCGGGGGAGATACGCAGTATTTT. Translating it yields CASSPPSRGGDTQYF.

This chain joins TRBV6-2 or TRBV6-3 and TRBJ1-1, with D possibly being TRBD1 (5 bases). Looked up from germline, CDR1 is MNHEY and CDR2 is SVGEGT. The CDR3 sequence is 14 residues long. Trimming pared 2 bases from V and 3 bases from J, leaving 10 bases between. The CDR3 coding sequence is TGTGCCAGCAGTTACAAGGGGTACTACACTGAAGCTTTCTTT. This sequence encodes CASSYKGYYTEAFF.

V and J are TRBV11-1 and TRBJ2-7; D is ambiguous. V lost 1 base and J 5 bases, leaving 12 bases between the germline ends. Germline V gene sequence: CDR1 SGHAT, CDR2 FQDESV (reference sequence). This CDR3 has 14 amino acids. CDR3 loop: CASSLGSNRDEQYF. CDR3 bases: TGTGCCAGCAGCTTAGGGTCCAACAGAGACGAGCAGTACTTC.

The V call is TRBV24-1, the J call TRBJ2-5, with 7 nucleotides matching TRBD2. J gave up 4 bases and V 6 bases, and 7 bases lay outside the gene matches. Germline V gene data show CDR1 as KGHDR and CDR2 as SFDVKD. The CDR3 is made up of 14 amino acids. The CDR3 region is CATSSTREGETQYF. In nucleotides, the CDR3 is TGTGCCACCAGTAGCACCAGGGAGGGAGAGACCCAGTACTTC.

The chain couples TRBV20-1 to TRBJ1-2; D is possibly TRBD1 (6 bases). Per the germline V gene, CDR1 is DFQATT and CDR2 is SNEGSKA (reference sequence). The CDR3 consists of 14 residues. V lost 1 base, J lost 2 bases, and 11 bases lay in between. The CDR3 nucleotides are TGCAGTGCTAGAGGACAGGCTTTCAACTATGGCTACACCTTC. Its protein is CSARGQAFNYGYTF.

This chain connects TRBV28 to TRBJ2-3, with D uncertain. V was pared by 8 bases and J by 11 bases, with 14 bases between. Per the germline V gene, CDR1 is MDHEN and CDR2 is SYDVKM. This CDR3 is 11 amino acids long. The CDR3 sequence: CASRRAAKQYF. In nucleotides, the CDR3 is TGTGCCAGCCGTCGGGCAGCGAAGCAGTATTTT.

The chain combines TRBV20-1 with TRBJ2-1; D not resolved. Germline V gene sequence: CDR1 DFQATT, CDR2 SNEGSKA (reference sequence). The CDR3 totals 12 residues. Trimming stripped 1 base from V and 6 bases from J, with 7 bases between. DNA for the CDR3: TGCAGTGCTAGAGGCGTAGGCAATGAGCAGTTCTTC. This gives the protein CSARGVGNEQFF.

This clonotype was counted a few times. One end of the junction varies from germline; a read error may be responsible. CDR3 in DNA: TGTGCCAGCAGCTTATCCAGTCAAGTCACTATCCCATTC. It encodes CASSLSSQVTIPF. The J gene is TRBJ1-2, the V gene TRBV7-8; D unclear. The CDR3 has 13 amino acids. From germline, CDR1 is SGHVS and CDR2 FQNEAQ.

This clonotype came up a few times. The CDR3 reads CASRRGAANTGELFF. The CDR3, as DNA: TGTGCCAGCCGCCGGGGCGCCGCGAACACCGGGGAGCTGTTTTTT. The genes are TRBV7-2 and TRBJ2-2; D possibly matches TRBD1 or TRBD2 (5 bases each). V lost 8 bases to trimming and J lost 0 bases, with 13 bases between them. Per the germline V gene, CDR1 is SGHTA and CDR2 is FQGNSA. CDR3 length: 15 amino acids.

The chain is built from TRBV18 and TRBJ1-2, with TRBD1 as a possible D gene (6 bases). From germline, CDR1 is KGHSH and CDR2 LQKENI. V lost 3 bases to trimming and J lost 7 bases, with 24 bases between them. The CDR3 loop spans 17 amino acids. The CDR3 DNA is TGTGCCAGCTCACCCGGGGGCAGGAGGTCCGATCGGGGTGGCTACACCTTC. Residues: CASSPGGRRSDRGGYTF. Full variable domain (outside the CDR3, taken from reference TRBV18 and TRBJ1-2): NAGVMQNPRHLVRRRGQEARLRCSPMKGHSHVYWYRQLPEEGLKFMVYLQKENIIDESGMPKERFSAEFPKEGPSILRIQQVVRGDSAAYFCASSPGGRRSDRGGYTFGSGTRLTVV.

This clonotype has a handful of counts. The CDR3 DNA sequence: TGCGCCAGCAGCCAAGATCCTCTTTATGAAATCTCTGGAAACACCATATATTTT. It specifies CASSQDPLYEISGNTIYF. The chain couples TRBV4-3 to TRBJ1-3; no clear D. Between the trimmed V and J ends, which lost 0 bases and 0 bases, there was a span of 15 bases. CDR3 length equals 18 residues. Germline CDR1 reads LGHNA; CDR2 reads YSLEER.

This clonotype was detected many times. The chain couples TRBV6-2 or TRBV6-3 to TRBJ1-1; D perhaps matches TRBD1 (6 bases). Germline V gives CDR1 MNHEY, CDR2 SVGEGT. V gave up 4 bases and J gave up 7 bases, with 16 bases separating them. The CDR3 spans 14 residues. CDR3 DNA sequence: TGTGCCAGCAGTTGGAGGTCCGGGACAAGTGAAGCTTTCTTT. Translated: CASSWRSGTSEAFF.

The chain employs TRBV28 and TRBJ2-3; D is undetermined. CDR3 length: 14 amino acids. Deletions cut 3 bases from V and 5 bases from J, with 12 bases between. Looked up from germline, CDR1 is MDHEN and CDR2 is SYDVKM. CDR3 amino acids: CASSLRIEVDTQYF. The CDR3 nucleotides are TGTGCCAGCAGTTTGAGGATCGAAGTAGATACGCAGTATTTT.

The V gene is TRBV28, the J gene TRBJ2-7; D gene ambiguous. This CDR3 comprises 13 residues. The V and J ends lost 1 base and 6 bases respectively, with 10 bases between them. The germline V gene encodes CDR1 MDHEN and CDR2 SYDVKM. The CDR3 here is CASSLSAPGEQYV. CDR3 in DNA: TGTGCCAGCAGTTTATCAGCACCCGGCGAGCAGTACGTC.

The rearrangement links TRBV6-2 or TRBV6-3 to TRBJ1-5, with D uncertain. The ends were cut back, 8 bases at V and 9 bases at J, with 11 bases in the middle. The CDR3 runs 11 residues. Germline CDR1 is MNHEY and CDR2 is SVGEGT. The CDR3: CASGGSWPQHF. In nucleotides, the CDR3 is TGTGCCAGCGGCGGGAGTTGGCCCCAGCATTTT.

V and J are TRBV10-2 and TRBJ2-7, with a possible D match to TRBD2 (6 bases). CDR1 is WSHSY, CDR2 SAAADI, per germline. Trimming took off 8 bases at V and 3 bases at J, with 14 bases between the two ends. This CDR3 contains 13 residues. CDR3 region: CASLRDFGYEQYV. CDR3 sequence (DNA): TGCGCCAGCCTGCGGGACTTCGGCTACGAGCAGTACGTC.

This clonotype was picked up a small number of times. The chain couples TRBV6-5 to TRBJ1-2; the D gene is possibly TRBD1 (6 bases). Trimming took 6 bases from V and 7 from J, leaving 15 bases between them. Germline CDR1 is MNHEY and CDR2 is SVGAGI. The CDR3 consists of 13 residues. The CDR3 loop reads CASRQTGIRGYTF. The CDR3, as DNA: TGTGCCAGCAGACAAACAGGGATTCGTGGCTACACCTTC.

The J gene is TRBJ2-7, the V gene TRBV20-1; tentative D call: TRBD1 (5 bases). Between the trimmed V and J ends, which lost 3 bases and 0 bases, there was a span of 15 bases. CDR1 is DFQATT, CDR2 SNEGSKA, per germline (reference sequence). The length of the CDR3 is 15 residues. CDR3 DNA sequence: TGCAGTGCTAGCTCCATGGGGCAGAGCTCCTACGAGCAGTACTTC. Amino acid sequence: CSASSMGQSSYEQYF.

This clonotype has just a few counts. V is TRBV7-2 and J is TRBJ2-3, with D possibly being TRBD2 (6 bases). This CDR3 is 14 amino acids long. Germline CDR1 reads SGHTA; CDR2 reads FQGNSA. Between the trimmed V and J ends, which lost 1 base and 5 bases, there was a span of 10 bases. DNA of the CDR3: TGTGCCAGCAGCTTAGGTACTAGCCGAGATACGCAGTATTTT. Protein product: CASSLGTSRDTQYF.

This chain uses TRBV7-2 with TRBJ2-3; 15 bases agree with TRBD2. Unmatched junction bases numbered 5, after V lost 4 bases and J lost 6 bases. Germline loops: CDR1 SGHTA, CDR2 FQGNSA. This CDR3 comprises 16 residues. CDR3 bases: TGTGCCAGCAGCTCGGGACTAGCGGGGGGAGGGGATACGCAGTATTTT. It encodes CASSSGLAGGGDTQYF.

CDR3: CASGFRGVSSYEQYF. The CDR3 DNA sequence: TGTGCTAGTGGTTTCAGAGGGGTCAGCTCCTACGAGCAGTACTTC. The chain combines TRBV12-5 with TRBJ2-7; D could derive from TRBD1 or TRBD2 (5 bases each). V was clipped by 3 bases and J by 0 bases, with 12 bases between them. The CDR3 is 15 amino acids. CDR1 is LGHNT, CDR2 FRNRAP, per germline. Using reference TRBV12-5 and TRBJ2-7 for the parts outside the CDR3, the full variable domain is DARVTQTPRHKVTEMGQEVTMRCQPILGHNTVFWYRQTMMQGLELLAYFRNRAPLDDSGMPKDRFSAEMPDATLATLKIQPSEPRDSAVYFCASGFRGVSSYEQYFGPGTRLTVT.

The chain couples TRBV6-8 to TRBJ1-2; weak D call: TRBD1 (6 bases). The germline V gene encodes CDR1 MNHGY and CDR2 SAAAGT. This CDR3 is built from 17 residues. The V end lost 3 bases, the J end lost 5 bases, and 22 bases lay between the germline ends. The chain's CDR3 is CASSYDFIGGANYGYTF. In DNA, the CDR3 is TGTGCCAGCAGTTATGATTTTATTGGGGGCGCGAATTATGGCTACACCTTC.